This T cell receptor beta chain is drawn from a study of Graves' ophthalmopathy and Graves' hyperthyroidism. General study findings and limits: Using 13 signatures, a model distinguished ophthalmopathy from stable hyperthyroidism, reaching about 87% sensitivity and approximately 81% specificity.

From RNA, the CDR3 regions of TCR beta chains were amplified and sequenced. Scientists carried out first-round RT-PCR using HTBI primers and then a second-round multiplex PCR. TCRdb re-analysed the multiplex PCR reads in MiXCR, keeping a single row per CDR3 protein. The sample has about 500,000 distinct CDR3 sequences, 35% to 45% seen once. Certain patients, namely those with other autoimmune diseases, uncontrolled infections, pregnancy or lactation, were excluded. Each diagnosis was determined on the basis of clinical symptoms, serum thyroxine, TRAb, thyroid ultrasound and orbital computed tomography. Ten or more counts support this clonotype. The antigen remains undetermined. The CDR3 is made up of 11 amino acids. CDR1 is DFQATT and CDR2 is SNEGSKA in the germline V gene (reference sequence). The trim removed 1 base at V and 10 bases at J, leaving 4 bases unmatched.

Sequencing was carried out using peripheral blood or thyroid tissue (not recorded which). The gene calls are TRBV20-1 and TRBJ2-7, with 7 bases aligning to TRBD1. The TCR originated in an adult man with Graves' hyperthyroidism. The CDR3 region has the DNA TGCAGTGCTAGAGGGGACAGCGGCCAGTACTTC. This translates into CSARGDSGQYF.